Listed below are T cell receptor beta chains from one sample, sequenced in a study of PD-L1 blockade in urothelial cancer. This table comes from immunoSEQ multiplex PCR, and its TCRdb copy is limited to in-frame clones, with some not included. Of about 25,000 clones listed, 80% to 85% are singletons. The source was PBMCs, collected around atezolizumab (anti-PD-L1) treatment. The source of these receptors is a man aged 65 to 79 with urothelial cancer. The CDR3 runs from the conserved cysteine through the conserved F or W. Each record gives: CDR3 DNA, CDR3 protein, V gene, clone size, D gene, J gene. The D gene is left open where the match is weak. Part of the rows lack a size; the others show once, few, many or a class for expanded clones.

CDR3 DNA: TGTGCCAGCAGTCCAAACAATCGTTACAGGGGACTAGGACCGTACAATGAGCAGTTCTTC; CDR3 protein: CASSPNNRYRGLGPYNEQFF; V gene: TRBV28; clone size: -; D gene: -; J gene: TRBJ2-1
CDR3 DNA: TGCGCCAGCAGCTTGATTCCGGGAAATGAGCAGTTCTTC; CDR3 protein: CASSLIPGNEQFF; V gene: TRBV5-1; clone size: -; D gene: -; J gene: TRBJ2-1
CDR3 DNA: TGTGCCAGCAGAGGAGCCCTTAGCGGGAGGAGCTCCTACGAGCAGTACTTC; CDR3 protein: CASRGALSGRSSYEQYF; V gene: TRBV11-1; clone size: -; D gene: TRBD2; J gene: TRBJ2-7
CDR3 DNA: TGTGCCAGCAGTTTAGGACAAATATTTTCTTCGGGTAATGAAAAACTGTTTTTT; CDR3 protein: CASSLGQIFSSGNEKLFF; V gene: TRBV28; clone size: once; D gene: -; J gene: TRBJ1-4
CDR3 DNA: TGTGCCAGCAGCTTCCGGGGACTAGCGGGAGGTCGCTCCTACGAGCAGTACTTC; CDR3 protein: CASSFRGLAGGRSYEQYF; V gene: TRBV7-8; clone size: -; D gene: TRBD2; J gene: TRBJ2-7
CDR3 DNA: TGTGCCAGCAGCGGAGGAATCGGGACACCTCCCTACAATGAGCAGTTCTTC; CDR3 protein: CASSGGIGTPPYNEQFF; V gene: TRBV9; clone size: -; D gene: -; J gene: TRBJ2-1
CDR3 DNA: TGTGCCAGCAGTGAGGGGGCGGAAGACTACGAGCAGTACTTC; CDR3 protein: CASSEGAEDYEQYF; V gene: TRBV6-6; clone size: few; D gene: TRBD1; J gene: TRBJ2-7
CDR3 DNA: TGTGCCAGCAGCTTAGAGGGGGCAGCGCAGCCCCAGCATTTT; CDR3 protein: CASSLEGAAQPQHF; V gene: TRBV7-9; clone size: -; D gene: TRBD1; J gene: TRBJ1-5
CDR3 DNA: TGTGCCAGCAGATCCGACAGGGGCAATCAGCCCCAGCATTTT; CDR3 protein: CASRSDRGNQPQHF; V gene: TRBV5-8; clone size: -; D gene: TRBD1; J gene: TRBJ1-5
CDR3 DNA: TGTGCCAGCAGCCTTCGGTACACCGGGGAGCTGTTTTTT; CDR3 protein: CASSLRYTGELFF; V gene: TRBV11-3; clone size: -; D gene: -; J gene: TRBJ2-2
CDR3 DNA: TGTGCCAGCAGCCATTTCCAACCGAAACAGGGGGGCGAGCAGTACTTC; CDR3 protein: CASSHFQPKQGGEQYF; V gene: TRBV14; clone size: -; D gene: TRBD1; J gene: TRBJ2-7
CDR3 DNA: TGCAGCATCCGAACCGGGACAGGGGGCCCCGAAGCTTTCTTT; CDR3 protein: CSIRTGTGGPEAFF; V gene: TRBV29-1; clone size: -; D gene: TRBD1; J gene: TRBJ1-1
CDR3 DNA: TGTGCCATCAGTGAAACAGGGGGAGTAAACACTGAAGCTTTCTTT; CDR3 protein: CAISETGGVNTEAFF; V gene: TRBV10-3; clone size: once; D gene: TRBD1; J gene: TRBJ1-1
CDR3 DNA: TGTGCCTGGAAAGTATGGGGCGAAGGAAGAGGCTACACCTTC; CDR3 protein: CAWKVWGEGRGYTF; V gene: TRBV30; clone size: -; D gene: -; J gene: TRBJ1-2
CDR3 DNA: TGTGCCAGTAGTAACGGGGACAGCCACTACGTTCAGTACTTC; CDR3 protein: CASSNGDSHYVQYF; V gene: TRBV19; clone size: -; D gene: TRBD1; J gene: TRBJ2-7
CDR3 DNA: TGTGCCAGCAGCGGCGGGACTAGCGGGAACACCGGGGAGCTGTTTTTT; CDR3 protein: CASSGGTSGNTGELFF; V gene: TRBV11-3; clone size: -; D gene: TRBD2; J gene: TRBJ2-2
CDR3 DNA: TGTGCCAGCAGCCTCCGACAGGGACCTGACGCAGATACGCAGTATTTT; CDR3 protein: CASSLRQGPDADTQYF; V gene: TRBV4-2; clone size: -; D gene: TRBD1; J gene: TRBJ2-3
CDR3 DNA: TGCGCCAGCAGCCAAGAAGGGACAGGGTTTGGGGGCTACACCTTC; CDR3 protein: CASSQEGTGFGGYTF; V gene: TRBV4-1; clone size: -; D gene: TRBD1; J gene: TRBJ1-2
CDR3 DNA: TGTGCCAGCAGTTTACTAGGATGGGGCAATCAGCCCCAGCATTTT; CDR3 protein: CASSLLGWGNQPQHF; V gene: TRBV27; clone size: -; D gene: -; J gene: TRBJ1-5
CDR3 DNA: TGTGCCAGCAGCGAAGGGGCGGGAGCGGGAGGGTACGAGCAGTACTTC; CDR3 protein: CASSEGAGAGGYEQYF; V gene: TRBV9; clone size: -; D gene: TRBD2; J gene: TRBJ2-7
CDR3 DNA: TGTGCCAGTAGGGACGGGACTAGCGGGAGAGGGAATGAGCAGTTCTTC; CDR3 protein: CASRDGTSGRGNEQFF; V gene: TRBV19; clone size: -; D gene: TRBD2; J gene: TRBJ2-1
CDR3 DNA: TGCGCCAGCAGCTTGGCGGGGACAGGGTATGGCTACACCTTC; CDR3 protein: CASSLAGTGYGYTF; V gene: TRBV5-1; clone size: -; D gene: TRBD1; J gene: TRBJ1-2
CDR3 DNA: TGTGCCAGCAGTCCGACAGACAGGGTTCGGGGCTACACCTTC; CDR3 protein: CASSPTDRVRGYTF; V gene: TRBV27; clone size: -; D gene: TRBD1; J gene: TRBJ1-2
CDR3 DNA: TGTGCCAGCAGCTTAAGTCCGAACTATGGCTACACCTTC; CDR3 protein: CASSLSPNYGYTF; V gene: TRBV7-3; clone size: -; D gene: -; J gene: TRBJ1-2
CDR3 DNA: TGTGCCAGCAGTTTGGGCAGGGGGCTAGCGGGAGTTTGGGAGACCCAGTACTTC; CDR3 protein: CASSLGRGLAGVWETQYF; V gene: TRBV9; clone size: -; D gene: TRBD2; J gene: TRBJ2-5
CDR3 DNA: TGTGCCAGCAGTCCGACAGGGCAAGTTCAGCCCCAGCATTTT; CDR3 protein: CASSPTGQVQPQHF; V gene: TRBV28; clone size: once; D gene: TRBD1; J gene: TRBJ1-5
CDR3 DNA: TGCAGCGTTGTCAAGTCGCCGGGGTTGAACGAGCAGTACTTC; CDR3 protein: CSVVKSPGLNEQYF; V gene: TRBV29-1; clone size: -; D gene: -; J gene: TRBJ2-7
CDR3 DNA: TGTGCCAGTAGTTCTTCAGGTATTCCCGGGATCGAGCAGTACTTC; CDR3 protein: CASSSSGIPGIEQYF; V gene: TRBV19; clone size: -; D gene: -; J gene: TRBJ2-7
CDR3 DNA: TGTGCCACCGCGGGGCAGAAGGACTATGGCTACACCTTC; CDR3 protein: CATAGQKDYGYTF; V gene: TRBV10-3; clone size: -; D gene: -; J gene: TRBJ1-2
CDR3 DNA: TGTGCCAGCAGCCGCACAGGGGTGAGCAATCAGCCCCAGCATTTT; CDR3 protein: CASSRTGVSNQPQHF; V gene: TRBV9; clone size: -; D gene: TRBD1; J gene: TRBJ1-5
CDR3 DNA: TGTGCCACCAGCAGAGACATAGGGGGATCGGCTAATGAAAAACTGTTTTTT; CDR3 protein: CATSRDIGGSANEKLFF; V gene: TRBV15; clone size: -; D gene: -; J gene: TRBJ1-4
CDR3 DNA: TGTGCCAGCAGCTTGGGCACAGGGGTTGTAGCAGAGACCCAGTACTTC; CDR3 protein: CASSLGTGVVAETQYF; V gene: TRBV5-4; clone size: -; D gene: TRBD1; J gene: TRBJ2-5
CDR3 DNA: TGTGCCAGCAGTGCCCGAGCGGGATCCTACAATGAGCAGTTCTTC; CDR3 protein: CASSARAGSYNEQFF; V gene: TRBV6-1; clone size: -; D gene: TRBD2; J gene: TRBJ2-1
CDR3 DNA: TGTGCCAGCAGTCGGGACAGGGGAACTGAAGCTTTCTTT; CDR3 protein: CASSRDRGTEAFF; V gene: TRBV6-5; clone size: few; D gene: TRBD1; J gene: TRBJ1-1
CDR3 DNA: TGTGCCAGTACACCGATCACTACTAACTATGGCTACACCTTC; CDR3 protein: CASTPITTNYGYTF; V gene: TRBV19; clone size: -; D gene: -; J gene: TRBJ1-2
CDR3 DNA: TGTGCCAGTAGCGGAACAGGGGGTCAGCCCCAGCATTTT; CDR3 protein: CASSGTGGQPQHF; V gene: TRBV19; clone size: -; D gene: TRBD1; J gene: TRBJ1-5
CDR3 DNA: TGTGCCAGCAGCTCTTCCTTGAACACTGAAGCTTTCTTT; CDR3 protein: CASSSSLNTEAFF; V gene: TRBV5-4; clone size: -; D gene: -; J gene: TRBJ1-1
CDR3 DNA: TGCAGCGCGACTCCGGGAGCTAATGAGAAACTGTTTTTT; CDR3 protein: CSATPGANEKLFF; V gene: TRBV29-1; clone size: -; D gene: -; J gene: TRBJ1-4
CDR3 DNA: TGCAGCGTTAAAGGGGGGCGGAACGAGCAGTACTTC; CDR3 protein: CSVKGGRNEQYF; V gene: TRBV29-1; clone size: -; D gene: -; J gene: TRBJ2-7
CDR3 DNA: TGTGCCAGCAGTGGGGACAGCGTACTCTACGAGCAGTACTTC; CDR3 protein: CASSGDSVLYEQYF; V gene: TRBV2; clone size: -; D gene: TRBD1; J gene: TRBJ2-7
CDR3 DNA: TGTGCCAGCAGGAGACTTAGCGTAGCCTACAATGAGCAGTTCTTC; CDR3 protein: CASRRLSVAYNEQFF; V gene: TRBV7-9; clone size: -; D gene: -; J gene: TRBJ2-1
CDR3 DNA: TGTGCCAGTAGTAAAAGGGGTGGCTCTGGGGCCAACGTCCTGACTTTC; CDR3 protein: CASSKRGGSGANVLTF; V gene: TRBV19; clone size: -; D gene: -; J gene: TRBJ2-6
CDR3 DNA: TGTGCCAGCAGAAAAACAGGGTCGGGCACCGGGGAGCTGTTTTTT; CDR3 protein: CASRKTGSGTGELFF; V gene: TRBV6-5; clone size: -; D gene: -; J gene: TRBJ2-2
CDR3 DNA: TGTGCCAGCAGCTTAGATTCAGGGGCTAACACCGGGGAGCTGTTTTTT; CDR3 protein: CASSLDSGANTGELFF; V gene: TRBV7-8; clone size: -; D gene: -; J gene: TRBJ2-2
CDR3 DNA: TGTGCCAGCAGCGTAGGGGGACTAGCGGGAGCTGCCTACGAGCAGTACTTC; CDR3 protein: CASSVGGLAGAAYEQYF; V gene: TRBV9; clone size: -; D gene: TRBD2; J gene: TRBJ2-7
CDR3 DNA: TGTGCCAGCAGCCCCCCTGCAGGGGGCCCTGGCTACACCTTC; CDR3 protein: CASSPPAGGPGYTF; V gene: TRBV28; clone size: -; D gene: TRBD1; J gene: TRBJ1-2